One and the same sample provided the 17 T cell receptor beta chains below, sequenced in a study of CD8+CD57+ T cells in acquired aplastic anemia. Only patients with CD8+CD57+ cell expansion on flow cytometry were chosen for sequencing. The use of genomic DNA as template underpinned the TCR beta VDJ and CDR3 profiling. TCRdb processed the reads anew with MiXCR; each CDR3 protein has one entry. The sample holds 120,000 or so distinct CDR3 sequences, approximately 36% seen once. The specimen sequenced was sorted CD4+, CD8+, or CD8+CD57+ T cells (not recorded which) from PBMCs. The source of these receptors is a human donor with aplastic anemia.

V usage is TRBV5-6 and J usage is TRBJ2-7; D ambiguous. Germline V lookup: CDR1 SGHDT, CDR2 YYEEEE. The CDR3 sequence is 11 residues long. V lost 6 bases and J lost 4, with 8 bases in between. For the CDR3, the DNA is TGTGCCAGCATCTATCTTTACGAGCAGTACTTC. This translates into CASIYLYEQYF.

The table lists this clonotype with many counts. The chain carries TRBV6-5 and TRBJ2-7; D remains unclear. Germline V gene data show CDR1 as MNHEY and CDR2 as SVGAGI. The V end was cut by 0 bases, the J end by 4 bases, with 10 bases between. This CDR3 is built from 14 residues. The CDR3 region is CASSYSGVRYEQYF. DNA of the CDR3: TGTGCCAGCAGTTACTCCGGCGTACGGTACGAGCAGTACTTC.

Turning to this clonotype: A much more abundant neighbour one base away suggests this may be a read error. The chain couples TRBV5-1 to TRBJ1-2, with 7 nucleotides matching TRBD1. Trimming at V came to 3 bases and at J to 10 bases, leaving 15 bases not matched to a gene. CDR3 length equals 15 residues. Germline V gives CDR1 SGHRS, CDR2 YFSETQ. The CDR3 protein is CASSSNLTGAGVYTF. The CDR3 DNA is TGCGCCAGCAGCTCTAACCTTACAGGGGCTGGAGTCTACACCTTC.

This sequence joins TRBV6-5 and TRBJ1-1; the D gene is possibly TRBD1 (5 bases). From germline, CDR1 is MNHEY and CDR2 SVGAGI. The CDR3 runs to 16 residues. Deletions cut 10 bases from V and 2 bases from J, with 23 bases between. CDR3 protein: CATRNPGRQPNTEAFF. The CDR3 region has the DNA TGTGCCACCCGGAATCCAGGGAGACAACCTAACACTGAAGCTTTCTTT.

The J gene is TRBJ1-3, the V gene TRBV29-1; unclear D gene. Looked up from germline, CDR1 is SQVTM and CDR2 is ANQGSEA. V lost 6 bases to trimming and J lost 0 bases, with 6 bases between them. This CDR3 contains 12 residues. CDR3 nucleotide sequence: TGCAGCGTGGGGATCTCTGGAAACACCATATATTTT. This encodes CSVGISGNTIYF.

The V gene is TRBV10-3, the J gene TRBJ2-1, with a weak D call TRBD2 (6 bases). V dropped 4 bases and J dropped 2 bases, with 15 bases sitting between them. Germline-derived CDR1 and CDR2 are ENHRY and SYGVKD. The CDR3 has 16 residues. The CDR3 loop is CAISGTGTPTYNEQFF. DNA for the CDR3: TGTGCCATCAGTGGAACCGGGACTCCTACCTACAATGAGCAGTTCTTC.

This clonotype was seen at least ten times. The genes are TRBV6-1 and TRBJ2-7, with D unresolved. The CDR3 sequence is 15 residues long. Germline values: CDR1 MNHNS, CDR2 SASEGT. Trimming pared 1 base from V and 3 bases from J, leaving 13 bases between. The chain's CDR3 is CASSEGLLGGYEQYF. In DNA, the CDR3 is TGTGCCAGCAGTGAAGGACTGCTAGGTGGCTACGAGCAGTACTTC.

The rearrangement joins TRBV27 to TRBJ2-3; D may match TRBD1 or TRBD2 (6 bases each). Trimming removed 2 bases at V and 0 bases at J, with 9 bases between. The CDR3 is 15 residues long. From germline, CDR1 is MNHEY and CDR2 SMNVEV (reference sequence). The CDR3 loop reads CASSLRGASTDTQYF. The DNA of the CDR3 is TGTGCCAGCAGTTTAAGGGGGGCTAGCACAGATACGCAGTATTTT.

This clonotype has just a few counts. The chain carries TRBV12-5 and TRBJ1-1; weak D call: TRBD1 (5 bases). The CDR3 is 15 residues long. Germline lookup yields CDR1 LGHNT and CDR2 FRNRAP. The ends were cut back, 1 base at V and 6 bases at J, with 15 bases in the middle. The chain's CDR3 is CASGLAHGGIAEAFF. The CDR3 DNA is TGTGCTAGTGGTTTGGCGCACGGGGGAATCGCTGAAGCTTTCTTT.

V and J are TRBV20-1 and TRBJ2-7; 13 bases match TRBD2. The CDR3 loop spans 14 amino acids. The V segment lost 6 bases and the J segment 3 bases; nucleotides outside the gene matches: 5. Per the germline V gene, CDR1 is DFQATT and CDR2 is SNEGSKA (reference sequence). CDR3 protein: CSAPRLAGGYEQYF. The CDR3 coding sequence is TGCAGTGCCCCCCGACTAGCGGGGGGCTACGAGCAGTACTTC.

The genes are TRBV19 and TRBJ1-5; D may be TRBD1 (6 bases). V gave up 1 base and J gave up 4 bases, with 8 bases separating them. The V gene's germline CDR1 is LNHDA and CDR2 SQIVND (reference sequence). The CDR3 length is 14 residues. The CDR3 coding sequence is TGTGCCAGTAGTATAGGGCAGGGGAATCAGCCCCAGCATTTT. Protein product: CASSIGQGNQPQHF.

This clonotype has ten or more counts. The CDR3 region is CASSKGTSGKETQYF. In DNA, the CDR3 is TGCGCCAGCAGCAAAGGGACTAGCGGCAAAGAGACCCAGTACTTC. V and J are TRBV5-1 and TRBJ2-5, with 11 bases aligning to TRBD2. V gave up 4 bases and J gave up 3 bases; unmatched junction bases: 5. CDR3 length: 15 amino acids. CDR1 SGHRS and CDR2 YFSETQ come from the germline V gene.

This clonotype was seen ten or more times. The V gene is TRBV5-1, the J gene TRBJ1-1; D unresolved. CDR3 length: 14 amino acids. Germline V gene data show CDR1 as SGHRS and CDR2 as YFSETQ. The ends were cut back, 3 bases at V and 2 bases at J, with 11 bases in the middle. CDR3 protein: CASSSFPGNTEAFF. The CDR3 region has the DNA TGCGCCAGCAGCTCGTTCCCGGGAAACACTGAAGCTTTCTTT.

The sample holds many counts of this clonotype. The J gene is TRBJ1-3, the V gene TRBV7-2; D is uncertain. Per the germline V gene, CDR1 is SGHTA and CDR2 is FQGNSA. V was cut by 2 bases and J by 2 bases, with 1 base left in between. This CDR3 has 12 amino acids. CDR3 amino acids: CASSLPGNTIYF. In DNA form, the CDR3 reads TGTGCCAGCAGCTTACCTGGAAACACCATATATTTT. The entire variable domain, with the rest obtained from reference TRBV7-2 and TRBJ1-3, is as follows: GAGVSQSPSNKVTEKGKDVELRCDPISGHTALYWYRQSLGQGLEFLIYFQGNSAPDKSGLPSDRFSAERTGGSVSTLTIQRTQQEDSAVYLCASSLPGNTIYFGEGSWLTVV.

The table lists this clonotype with many counts. The chain recombines TRBV12-3 or TRBV12-4 with TRBJ1-6; D is perhaps TRBD1 (6 bases). The CDR3 contains 15 residues. V lost 6 bases and J lost 7, with 16 bases in between. The chain's CDR3 is CASSPSGAGNSPLHF. CDR3 in DNA: TGTGCCAGCAGCCCTTCGGGGGCAGGGAATTCACCCCTCCACTTT.

The chain links TRBV9 to TRBJ1-2; D is perhaps TRBD1 (6 bases). Germline CDR1 and CDR2: SGDLS and YYNGEE. This CDR3 comprises 13 residues. The germline V and J ends were trimmed by 0 bases and 4 bases, with 7 bases remaining between them. The CDR3 loop reads CASSVEGGYGYTF. In DNA form, the CDR3 reads TGTGCCAGCAGCGTAGAGGGGGGCTATGGCTACACCTTC.

This chain uses TRBV24-1 with TRBJ1-2; 7 positions agree with TRBD1. This CDR3 is 17 amino acids long. CDR1 is KGHDR, CDR2 SFDVKD, per germline. The trim removed 2 bases at V and 2 bases at J, leaving 10 bases unmatched. The CDR3 nucleotides are TGTGCCACCAGTGATTGGGATTCCGGGACAGAGAACTATGGCTACACCTTC. It encodes CATSDWDSGTENYGYTF.